These 24 T cell receptor beta chains originate from one sample sequenced in a study of cytomegalovirus exposure and HLA in healthy donors. The PCR contained 60 Vbeta and 13 Jbeta primers. Some clones are missing from TCRdb's copy, which holds only in-frame ones; the method was immunoSEQ multiplex PCR. The sample lists some 200,000 clones, approximately 78% occurring once. Sequences were obtained from PBMCs. The receptors here all came from a woman younger than 35 in good health and CMV-seronegative.

A few counts support this clone. V is TRBV16 and J is TRBJ1-1; a weak D match, TRBD1 (5 bases). V gave up 4 bases and J gave up 1 base, with 13 bases separating them. CDR1 is KGHSY and CDR2 is FQNENV in the germline V gene. The CDR3 sequence is 15 residues long. CDR3 in DNA: TGTGCCAGCAGCCTATCTAGGGGCTGGAACACTGAAGCTTTCTTT. Its translation: CASSLSRGWNTEAFF.

Here the CDR3 DNA reads TGTGCCACCAGCAACCATCAGGGGGGCTCCTTCTACGAGCAGTACTTC. This codes for CATSNHQGGSFYEQYF. The V call is TRBV15, the J call TRBJ2-7, with D possibly TRBD1 on 7 matching bases. CDR3 length: 16 residues. V lost 4 bases and J 3 bases, leaving 19 bases between the germline ends. The germline gives CDR1 LNHNV, CDR2 YYDKDF (reference sequence). Looking up the rest from reference TRBV15 and TRBJ2-7 gives the full variable domain: DAMVIQNPRYQVTQFGKPVTLSCSQTLNHNVMYWYQQKSSQAPKLLFHYYDKDFNNEADTPDNFQSRRPNTSFCFLDIRSPGLGDTAMYLCATSNHQGGSFYEQYFGPGTRLTVT.

The V and J genes are TRBV9 and TRBJ2-3, with 8 bases identical to TRBD2. Trimming cost V 2 bases and J 2 bases; bases outside gene matches: 7. The CDR3 is 16 amino acids. Germline V CDR1 and CDR2: SGDLS, YYNGEE. The DNA for the CDR3 is TGTGCCAGCAGCGTGATAGCGGGGCCGCCCACAGATACGCAGTATTTT. Its translation: CASSVIAGPPTDTQYF.

The rearrangement joins TRBV28 to TRBJ2-6; 12 positions agree with TRBD2. CDR1 and CDR2 (germline): MDHEN, SYDVKM. V lost 8 bases to trimming and J lost 2 bases; unmatched junction nucleotides: 1. The CDR3 is 15 residues long. CDR3 sequence (DNA): TGTGCCAGCCCTAGCGGGAGGGCTGGGGCCAACGTCCTGACTTTC. Its protein is CASPSGRAGANVLTF.

This chain uses TRBV9 with TRBJ2-1; possibly TRBD1 for D (6 bases). The CDR3 has 15 amino acids. The germline V and J ends were trimmed by 0 bases and 3 bases, with 10 bases remaining between them. Germline assignment: CDR1 SGDLS and CDR2 YYNGEE. In DNA, the CDR3 is TGTGCCAGCAGCGTAGAACAGGGATACTACAATGAGCAGTTCTTC. This translates into CASSVEQGYYNEQFF.

The V and J genes are TRBV7-9 and TRBJ2-1, with D possibly TRBD1 on 5 matching bases. This CDR3 region has 14 residues. Germline CDR1 is SEHNR and CDR2 is FQNEAQ (reference sequence). V was clipped by 5 bases and J by 4 bases, with 12 bases between them. The CDR3 coding sequence is TGTGCCAGCAGCGATCTCCAGGGTTACAATGAGCAGTTCTTC. Translation gives CASSDLQGYNEQFF.

V and J are TRBV19 and TRBJ1-6; TRBD1 is a possible D gene (6 bases). Germline lookup yields CDR1 LNHDA and CDR2 SQIVND (reference sequence). V gave up 3 bases and J gave up 7 bases, with 13 bases separating them. This CDR3 has 15 amino acids. The CDR3 sequence is CASSMVQGVNSPLHF. CDR3 sequence (DNA): TGTGCCAGTAGTATGGTACAGGGCGTCAATTCACCCCTCCACTTT.

This sequence joins TRBV28 and TRBJ1-6; D gene unclear. The CDR3 covers 12 residues. Deletions cut 3 bases from V and 9 bases from J, with 6 bases between. Germline lookup yields CDR1 MDHEN and CDR2 SYDVKM. CDR3 sequence reads: CASSLRVSPLHF. CDR3 coding DNA: TGTGCCAGCAGTTTGCGAGTTTCACCCCTCCACTTT.

The J gene is TRBJ1-4, the V gene TRBV30; D gene uncertain. The CDR3 covers 15 residues. Trimming took 2 bases from V and 7 from J, leaving 17 bases between them. The germline gives CDR1 GTSNPN, CDR2 SVGIG (reference sequence). In nucleotides, the CDR3 is TGTGCCTGGAGTCTACTGACTCTGCGGGTTGAAAAACTGTTTTTT. Translated, it gives CAWSLLTLRVEKLFF.

V and J are TRBV28 and TRBJ2-5, with TRBD2 identical over 7 bases. The V and J ends lost 5 bases and 0 bases, in that order; junction bases with no gene match: 12. Germline CDR1 is MDHEN and CDR2 is SYDVKM. The length of the CDR3 is 17 residues. The CDR3 here is CASSPRDVGRYQETQYF. The CDR3 DNA is TGTGCCAGCAGTCCGAGGGACGTCGGGAGGTACCAAGAGACCCAGTACTTC.

As for this clone: This CDR3 is also generated by other DNA sequences in the sample. The chain employs TRBV25-1 and TRBJ1-5; D is unclear. Germline CDR1 reads MGHDK; CDR2 reads SYGVNS. The CDR3 extends over 14 amino acids. V lost 4 bases and J lost 1, with 8 bases in between. Here the CDR3 DNA reads TGTGCCAGCAGTGTGACTGGGAGCAATCAGCCCCAGCATTTT. The encoded protein is CASSVTGSNQPQHF.

The chain joins TRBV2 to TRBJ2-3, with 7 bases matching TRBD2. Trimming cost V 11 bases and J 4 bases; bases outside gene matches: 12. The CDR3 has 14 amino acids. The V gene's germline CDR1 is SNHLY and CDR2 FYNNEI. CDR3 coding DNA: TGTGCCGAGCGGGCGGGAGACCCAGCAGATACGCAGTATTTT. Amino acid sequence: CAERAGDPADTQYF. Together with reference TRBV2 and TRBJ2-3, the CDR3 gives the full variable domain: EPEVTQTPSHQVTQMGQEVILRCVPISNHLYFYWYRQILGQKVEFLVSFYNNEISEKSEIFDDQFSVERPDGSNFTLKIRSTKLEDSAMYFCAERAGDPADTQYFGPGTRLTVL.

The chain is built from TRBV27 and TRBJ2-1; 9 bases map to TRBD2. Trimming at V came to 0 bases and at J to 3 bases, leaving 6 bases not matched to a gene. The CDR3 length is 17 residues. Germline V lookup: CDR1 MNHEY, CDR2 SMNVEV (reference sequence). For the CDR3, the DNA is TGTGCCAGCAGTTTATCCGTGGCGGGAGGGCTCTACAATGAGCAGTTCTTC. Protein product: CASSLSVAGGLYNEQFF.

The CDR3 spells CASRGQVTTNEKLFF. CDR3 DNA: TGTGCCAGCAGGGGACAGGTCACAACTAATGAAAAACTGTTTTTT. V usage is TRBV6-5 and J usage is TRBJ1-4; 8 bases are a match to TRBD1. This CDR3 has 15 residues. Trimming cost V 6 bases and J 0 bases; bases outside gene matches: 3. CDR1 is MNHEY and CDR2 is SVGAGI in the germline V gene.

J is TRBJ1-1 and V is TRBV19, with TRBD1 identical over 10 bases. CDR1 LNHDA and CDR2 SQIVND come from the germline V gene (reference sequence). The CDR3 is 16 residues long. The ends lost 2 bases at V and 5 bases at J; junction bases unmatched: 8. CDR3 nucleotide sequence: TGTGCCAGTAGTATACTTGGGGGACAGGGGAGGACTGAAGCTTTCTTT. This encodes CASSILGGQGRTEAFF.

The rearrangement joins TRBV28 to TRBJ1-5; no definite D call. Per germline, CDR1 MDHEN and CDR2 SYDVKM. V lost 5 bases, J lost 10 bases, and 18 bases lay in between. The CDR3 length is 14 residues. CDR3 nucleotide sequence: TGTGCCAGCAGTGCCGCCGGGAATGTGGGCCCCCAGCATTTT. Protein: CASSAAGNVGPQHF.

The chain carries TRBV7-8 and TRBJ2-3; TRBD1 aligns across 10 bases. The CDR3 runs to 15 residues. The V segment lost 4 bases and the J segment 2 bases; nucleotides outside the gene matches: 3. The germline V gene encodes CDR1 SGHVS and CDR2 FQNEAQ. CDR3: CASSSDRGFTDTQYF. CDR3 nucleotide sequence: TGTGCCAGCAGCTCGGACAGGGGGTTCACAGATACGCAGTATTTT.

This clone occurred a few times. This same CDR3 is encoded by further DNA sequences in the sample. This sequence joins TRBV4-1 and TRBJ2-7; 9 bases agree with TRBD2. V lost 3 bases to trimming and J lost 0 bases; unmatched junction nucleotides: 3. This CDR3 spans 15 amino acids. Germline lookup yields CDR1 MGHRA and CDR2 YSYEKL. For the CDR3, the DNA is TGCGCCAGCAGCCAGACTAGCGGTTCCTCCTACGAGCAGTACTTC. It translates to CASSQTSGSSYEQYF.

V gene TRBV27 combines with J gene TRBJ2-7; TRBD1 matches 10 bases. The CDR3 length is 14 residues. Per germline, CDR1 MNHEY and CDR2 SMNVEV (reference sequence). After removal of 6 bases from V and 6 bases from J, the junction contained 8 bases not matched to a gene. In DNA, the CDR3 is TGTGCCAGCAGGTCGACAGGGGGCCCCTGCGAGCAGTACTTC. Its protein is CASRSTGGPCEQYF.

The rearrangement links TRBV28 to TRBJ2-7; TRBD1 matches at 7 bases. Germline V gene sequence: CDR1 MDHEN, CDR2 SYDVKM. The ends lost 7 bases at V and 3 bases at J; junction bases unmatched: 6. The CDR3 runs 13 residues. The CDR3 spells CASMTGQFYEQYF. CDR3 sequence (DNA): TGTGCCAGCATGACGGGACAGTTCTACGAGCAGTACTTC.

This chain links TRBV9 with TRBJ1-4, with no clear D. Germline V gene data show CDR1 as SGDLS and CDR2 as YYNGEE. The V end was cut by 3 bases, the J end by 7 bases, with 7 bases between. The CDR3 runs to 12 residues. CDR3 residues: CASSDQFEKLFF. In DNA form, the CDR3 reads TGTGCCAGCAGCGATCAATTTGAAAAACTGTTTTTT.

This clone was seen a single time. The chain joins TRBV28 to TRBJ2-3; possible D gene TRBD2, 6 bases. Germline loops: CDR1 MDHEN, CDR2 SYDVKM. This CDR3 is 16 amino acids long. V dropped 4 bases and J dropped 3 bases, with 17 bases sitting between them. CDR3 nucleotides: TGTGCCAGCAGTTCGGGGTTTAGCGGTTTAACAGATACGCAGTATTTT. Its protein is CASSSGFSGLTDTQYF. The variable domain in full, with the rest retrieved from reference TRBV28 and TRBJ2-3, is DVKVTQSSRYLVKRTGEKVFLECVQDMDHENMFWYRQDPGLGLRLIYFSYDVKMKEKGDIPEGYSVSREKKERFSLILESASTNQTSMYLCASSSGFSGLTDTQYFGPGTRLTVL.

This clone came up once. The gene calls are TRBV9 and TRBJ2-3; 7 bases map to TRBD2. Germline loops: CDR1 SGDLS, CDR2 YYNGEE. The CDR3 is 17 residues long. Germline trimming cut 3 bases from V and 4 bases from J; bases unmatched to any gene: 14. The CDR3 DNA sequence: TGTGCCAGCAGCGCTCTACCGGGCCGGGGAGGGGCAGATACGCAGTATTTT. As protein: CASSALPGRGGADTQYF.

About this clone itself: Within the sample, other DNA sequences also encode this same CDR3. DNA of the CDR3: TGCGCCAGCAGTGAGTCGGGGGGGGGCACTGAAGCTTTCTTT. Its protein product is CASSESGGGTEAFF. The genes are TRBV10-1 and TRBJ1-1, with a tentative D call TRBD1 (5 bases). The germline V gene has CDR1 WNHNN and CDR2 SYGVQD (reference sequence). V dropped 0 bases and J dropped 4 bases, with 9 bases sitting between them. This CDR3 spans 14 amino acids.